This is a list of T cell receptor beta chains from one sample in a study of blood T cell repertoires in COVID-19. Clones were sequenced by immunoSEQ multiplex PCR, and TCRdb holds only the in-frame ones, with some missing. The table has a few hundred thousand clones, about 80% seen once. The sample consisted of peripheral blood. The receptor source for this set is a woman of 80 years or more with acute or convalescent COVID-19. Both conserved end residues are part of each CDR3. D genes are given only for firm matches. Some rows have no size entry. The others give once, few or many, or a class for an expanded clone.

d_call	v_call	j_call	clone_size	cdr3_nt	cdr3_aa
NA	TRBV29-1	TRBJ2-7	NA	TGCAGCGTTGAACAGGACAGCTACGAGCAGTACTTC	CSVEQDSYEQYF
NA	TRBV4-2	TRBJ2-7	NA	TGTGCCAGCAGCCAAAGCGCGCTGCTTTCCGGCTCCTACGAGCAGTACTTC	CASSQSALLSGSYEQYF
TRBD2	TRBV11-2	TRBJ2-7	NA	TGTGCCAGCAGCTCCGGGCGGACTAGCGGGTCCCACGAGCAGTACTTC	CASSSGRTSGSHEQYF
NA	TRBV29-1	TRBJ1-1	NA	TGCAGCGTCATTCCGAACACTGAAGCTTTCTTT	CSVIPNTEAFF
TRBD1	TRBV7-9	TRBJ2-7	NA	TGTGCCAGCAGCTTAGGAGGGGGCGCACTCGATTACGAGCAGTACTTC	CASSLGGGALDYEQYF
NA	TRBV29-1	TRBJ2-1	NA	TGCAGCTTCAGGGGCGGTAGCTCCTACAATGAGCAGTTCTTC	CSFRGGSSYNEQFF
NA	TRBV5-1	TRBJ2-5	NA	TGCGCCAGCAGCTTAGGACACCCCCAAGAGACCCAGTACTTC	CASSLGHPQETQYF
NA	TRBV12-3/TRBV12-4	TRBJ1-1	NA	TGTGCCAGCAGTTTCTCCCCTCCGGCTGAAGCTTTCTTT	CASSFSPPAEAFF
TRBD2	TRBV27	TRBJ2-3	few	TGTGCCAGCAGTTCCCTAGCGGGATATAGCACAGATACGCAGTATTTT	CASSSLAGYSTDTQYF
NA	TRBV15	TRBJ1-4	NA	TGTGCCACCAGCAGAGATCGAGGGCTTAGTGAAAAACTGTTTTTT	CATSRDRGLSEKLFF
NA	TRBV29-1	TRBJ1-1	few	TGCAGCGTTGAGGACAGATCGAACACTGAAGCTTTCTTT	CSVEDRSNTEAFF
TRBD2	TRBV7-8	TRBJ2-5	NA	TGTGCCAGCAGTTACGAGCGGGGGCGGACTCAAGAGACCCAGTACTTC	CASSYERGRTQETQYF
NA	TRBV12-3/TRBV12-4	TRBJ1-2	few	TGTGCCAGCAGTTTACCGACAGCCTCGGGCTACACCTTC	CASSLPTASGYTF
TRBD2	TRBV18	TRBJ2-7	few	TGTGCCAGCTCACCACCGCCTAGCGGGGGGCATAGCGGCGAGCAGTACTTC	CASSPPPSGGHSGEQYF
TRBD1	TRBV7-6	TRBJ2-3	few	TGTGCCAGCAGCTCCCGGGGGGAGGGGACAGGGCCCTTAGGTACGCAGTATTTT	CASSSRGEGTGPLGTQYF
TRBD1	TRBV27	TRBJ1-4	NA	TGTGCCAGCAGTTACGGGACAGGGCCAACTAATGAAAAACTGTTTTTT	CASSYGTGPTNEKLFF
TRBD1	TRBV25-1	TRBJ1-1	NA	TGTGCCAGCAGTGACCCGGGGACAGGCCACACTGAAGCTTTCTTT	CASSDPGTGHTEAFF
TRBD2	TRBV4-2	TRBJ2-1	NA	TGTGCCAGCAGCCCCACCCCCGGACTAGCGGGAGACAATGAGCAGTTCTTC	CASSPTPGLAGDNEQFF
TRBD1	TRBV27	TRBJ2-7	NA	TGTGCCAGCAGTGTGGGACAGGGGAAGGTCACCTACGAGCAGTACTTC	CASSVGQGKVTYEQYF
NA	TRBV6-5	TRBJ2-7	NA	TGTGCCAGCTCTCCTACTTCCTACGAGCAGTACTTC	CASSPTSYEQYF
NA	TRBV27	TRBJ1-2	NA	TGTGCCAGCAGTGGATCTCGGGATTACTATGGCTACACCTTC	CASSGSRDYYGYTF
NA	TRBV3-1/TRBV3-2	TRBJ1-1	few	TGTGCCAGCAGCTCGATTGGGGGGGCAAGTGAAGCTTTCTTT	CASSSIGGASEAFF
NA	TRBV19	TRBJ1-1	NA	TGTGCCAGTAGTGGGGCAGTGAACACTGAAGCTTTCTTT	CASSGAVNTEAFF
TRBD1	TRBV10-3	TRBJ2-2	few	TGTGCCATCAGTGAGTCGAAGGGACAGGGTAACACCGGGGAGCTGTTTTTT	CAISESKGQGNTGELFF
TRBD2	TRBV27	TRBJ2-4	NA	TGTGCCAGCAGTTCCCTAGCGGGGGGCCTTAGAAACATTCAGTACTTC	CASSSLAGGLRNIQYF
TRBD2	TRBV5-4	TRBJ2-5	NA	TGTGCCAGCAGCCCCGGGACTAGCGGGGGAACACAAGAGACCCAGTACTTC	CASSPGTSGGTQETQYF
TRBD2	TRBV6-7	TRBJ2-1	NA	TGTGCCAGCAGTTACCCGAAACTAGCGGGAGATACCAATGAGCAGTTCTTC	CASSYPKLAGDTNEQFF
NA	TRBV10-2	TRBJ1-5	NA	TGCGCCAGCCGGATTGGGGGGACTAGCAATCAGCCCCAGCATTTT	CASRIGGTSNQPQHF
NA	TRBV4-1	TRBJ2-7	NA	TGCGCCAGCAGCCAAGTTAATGCGGGGATCTACGAGCAGTACTTC	CASSQVNAGIYEQYF
NA	TRBV20-1	TRBJ2-7	NA	TGCAGTGCTAGCCAGGGCTACGAGCAGTACTTC	CSASQGYEQYF
TRBD1	TRBV6-6	TRBJ1-1	NA	TGTGCCAGCAGTTATCCTACAGGGGAGACTGAAGCTTTCTTT	CASSYPTGETEAFF
TRBD1	TRBV6-5	TRBJ2-2	NA	TGTGCCAGCAGTTACTCCGGACAGGGGGGCACCGGGGAGCTGTTTTTT	CASSYSGQGGTGELFF
TRBD1	TRBV5-4	TRBJ2-7	NA	TGTGCCAGCAGCAGCCGGGACAGGGGGCCTATGTCCTACGAGCAGTACTTC	CASSSRDRGPMSYEQYF
TRBD1	TRBV24-1	TRBJ1-1	NA	TGTGCCACCAGTGAACCCGGGACAGGGGGCCATCGAAGGGGCCCTGAAGCTTTCTTT	CATSEPGTGGHRRGPEAFF
TRBD1	TRBV2	TRBJ2-3	NA	TGTGCCAGCAGCGGACAGGGGATCACAGATACGCAGTATTTT	CASSGQGITDTQYF
NA	TRBV11-2	TRBJ1-1	NA	TGTGCCAGCAGCTTAGGTGAGGAGACTGAAGCTTTCTTT	CASSLGEETEAFF
NA	TRBV12-3/TRBV12-4	TRBJ1-3	few	TGTGCCAGCAGTAGGACAGTTGGAAACACCATATATTTT	CASSRTVGNTIYF
TRBD2	TRBV20-1	TRBJ2-1	NA	TGCAGTGCTAGTAGGCGGGAGGGCAAGTGGGATGAGCAGTTCTTC	CSASRREGKWDEQFF
TRBD1	TRBV29-1	TRBJ1-6	NA	TGCAGCCCGTTGTTGGGTAAACTTTGTCGCGACAGGGGGCCTTCACCCCTCCACTTT	CSPLLGKLCRDRGPSPLHF
NA	TRBV7-2	TRBJ2-1	NA	TGTGCCAGCAGCTTAGATCCTAGCGCCGGTGAGCAGTTCTTC	CASSLDPSAGEQFF
TRBD2	TRBV19	TRBJ2-6	few	TGTGCCAGTAGTATAACTAGCGGAGGCCCTGGGGCCAACGTCCTGACTTTC	CASSITSGGPGANVLTF
NA	TRBV2	TRBJ2-5	NA	TGTGCCAGTTCAATAGCCCCGGAGGAGACCCAGTACTTC	CASSIAPEETQYF
NA	TRBV18	TRBJ1-5	NA	TGTGCCAGCTCCCTCGCCGGAGCTAGCAATCAGCCCCAGCATTTT	CASSLAGASNQPQHF
NA	TRBV15	TRBJ2-1	NA	TGTGCCACCAGCTCCGGGGGATCCTACAATGAGCAGTTCTTC	CATSSGGSYNEQFF
TRBD2	TRBV27	TRBJ2-3	NA	TGTGCCAGCAGTCCACGACCGCACAGCGGGGTCACAGATACGCAGTATTTT	CASSPRPHSGVTDTQYF
TRBD2	TRBV19	TRBJ2-1	NA	TGTGCCAGTAGTCAAATGTCAGGCGGGGGGGTCTATGAGCAGTTCTTC	CASSQMSGGGVYEQFF
TRBD1	TRBV5-6	TRBJ2-1	NA	TGTGCCAGCATCAATTACAGGGGGCATGGCTGGAATGAGCAGTTCTTC	CASINYRGHGWNEQFF
NA	TRBV6-2/TRBV6-3	TRBJ1-6	once	TGTGCCAGCAGTTACGGTAACAAGAATTCACCCCTCCACTTT	CASSYGNKNSPLHF
NA	TRBV5-1	TRBJ2-1	NA	TGCGCCAGCAGCTTGGCCCAAGAGAACAATGAGCAGTTCTTC	CASSLAQENNEQFF
TRBD1	TRBV2	TRBJ2-7	NA	TGTGCCAGCAGTAAGGGACAGCTTTTGTACGAGCAGTACTTC	CASSKGQLLYEQYF
NA	TRBV25-1	TRBJ1-1	NA	TGTGCCAGCAGTGAATCCGGGTTTAACGGTAAGGCTTTCTTT	CASSESGFNGKAFF
TRBD1	TRBV6-6	TRBJ1-2	once	TGTGCCAGCAGTTACCTAGGACAGGCTGACACCTTC	CASSYLGQADTF
NA	TRBV11-2	TRBJ2-7	NA	TGTGCCAGCAGCCGGACAGTTCGGTCCTACGAGCAGTACTTC	CASSRTVRSYEQYF
NA	TRBV5-1	TRBJ1-1	NA	TGCGCCAGCAGCTTAGCCTGGGGAGGGACCTCTGAAGCTTTCTTT	CASSLAWGGTSEAFF
NA	TRBV6-5	TRBJ1-1	NA	TGTGCCAGCAGTTACTCATTGGACAGGAACACTGAAGCTTTCTTT	CASSYSLDRNTEAFF